Shown below are 7 T cell receptor beta chains from a single sample sequenced in a study of Ad26.COV2.S vaccination and SARS-CoV-2 variants. Repertoires were generated with immunoSEQ multiplex PCR, while TCRdb's copy carries only in-frame clones and drops some. Of some 270,000 clones listed, approximately 90% were seen once; the top ten hold just under 3%. Treatment meaning: over 15 received Ad26.COV2.S at low or high dose, single or two shots; about 5 received placebo; per-sample allocation not given. After the first vaccine or placebo injection, samples were drawn on day 63. This sample comprised peripheral blood, obtained in a trial of Ad26.COV2.S vaccine versus placebo. Receptor source: a person between 18 and 65 years old who received the Ad26.COV2.S COVID-19 vaccine or a placebo.

In this sample, this clone turned up once. This chain connects TRBV30 to TRBJ2-5, with 8 nucleotides matching TRBD2. Per germline, CDR1 GTSNPN and CDR2 SVGIG (reference sequence). The CDR3 covers 17 residues. V dropped 2 bases and J dropped 5; count of bases not matched to a gene: 16. The DNA of the CDR3 is TGTGCCTGGAGTCCGGGAATTTCGGCGGGGGGCATTGAGACCCAGTACTTC. Translation: CAWSPGISAGGIETQYF.

The chain combines TRBV6-4 with TRBJ2-1; 12 nucleotides align to TRBD2. The length of the CDR3 is 16 residues. V lost 5 bases, J lost 10 bases, and 12 bases stayed unmatched. The germline V gene encodes CDR1 MRHNA and CDR2 SNTAGT. CDR3 DNA sequence: TGTGCCAGCAGTCTACATGGACTAGCGGGAATAAGAGAGCAGTTCTTC. Its protein product is CASSLHGLAGIREQFF.

In this sample, this clone turned up many times. The chain has TRBV10-3 and TRBJ2-1; 9 bases map to TRBD2. This CDR3 has 16 residues. V dropped 4 bases and J dropped 3; count of bases not matched to a gene: 7. Germline V CDR1 and CDR2: ENHRY, SYGVKD. This CDR3 is CAISGHGTSSYNEQFF. The DNA of the CDR3 is TGTGCCATCAGTGGTCACGGGACTAGCAGCTACAATGAGCAGTTCTTC.

The rearrangement joins TRBV6-2 or TRBV6-3 to TRBJ2-3; D is unresolved. CDR1 is MNHEY, CDR2 SVGEGT, per germline. The V gene lost 0 bases and the J gene lost 1 base, with 11 bases spanning the gap. This CDR3 region has 16 residues. The CDR3 loop reads CASSYSPEPRTDTQYF. The CDR3 DNA sequence: TGTGCCAGCAGTTACTCCCCGGAACCACGCACAGATACGCAGTATTTT.

For this clone: The junction shows a germline mismatch at one end, possibly a read error. V gene TRBV19 combines with J gene TRBJ2-6, with D possibly TRBD1 on 6 matching bases. This CDR3 has 13 amino acids. CDR1 is LNHDA and CDR2 is SQIVND in the germline V gene (reference sequence). Here the CDR3 reads CASSPRGGNVLTF. DNA for the CDR3: TGTGCCAGTAGTCCGAGAGGGGGCAACGTCCTGACTTTC.

The chain combines TRBV30 with TRBJ1-5; no definite D call. Germline CDR1 GTSNPN, CDR2 SVGIG (reference sequence). Trimming cost V 0 bases and J 1 base, with 4 bases left between them. CDR3 length: 13 residues. The chain's CDR3 is CAWSVQSNQPQHF. CDR3 DNA: TGTGCCTGGAGTGTACAGAGCAATCAGCCCCAGCATTTT. Using reference TRBV30 and TRBJ1-5 for the parts outside the CDR3, the full variable domain is SQTIHQWPATLVQPVGSPLSLECTVEGTSNPNLYWYRQAAGRGLQLLFYSVGIGQISSEVPQNLSASRPQDRQFILSSKKLLLSDSGFYLCAWSVQSNQPQHFGDGTRLSIL.

This clone was counted a few times. This sequence joins TRBV28 and TRBJ1-5; D is undetermined. CDR3 length: 14 residues. Germline assignment: CDR1 MDHEN and CDR2 SYDVKM. Trimming took off 3 bases at V and 0 bases at J, with 6 bases between the two ends. The CDR3 protein is CASSLGLSNQPQHF. CDR3 DNA: TGTGCCAGCAGTTTGGGCCTTAGCAATCAGCCCCAGCATTTT.